The present T cell receptor (beta chain) was sequenced within a study of cytomegalovirus exposure and HLA in healthy donors. Overall study results and limits: Productive rates of about 90% or about 30% were seen for most TCR beta V segments in an earlier analysis. In a later analysis, several top co-occurrence clusters appeared linked to parvovirus B19, influenza, CMV and Epstein-Barr virus. Relative to the approximately 680-donor mean, N-insertions were reportedly fewer in an Asian-associated ancestry cluster in a later analysis.

As concerns this clone: Its antigen is undetermined.

PCR involved 60 Vbeta and 13 Jbeta primers. Data came from immunoSEQ multiplex PCR; TCRdb stores just in-frame clones and leaves some out. Of approximately 190,000 clones listed, around 78% are singletons. The CDR3 totals 15 residues. Germline V gene lookup returns CDR1 MGHDK and CDR2 SYGVNS. After removal of 5 bases from V and 3 bases from J, the junction contained 9 bases not matched to a gene. The specimen sequenced was PBMCs. The receptor comes from a woman aged 25 to 39 in good health and CMV-seropositive. The rearrangement joins TRBV25-1 to TRBJ1-1, with 7 nucleotides matching TRBD1. The CDR3 region has the DNA TGTGCCAGCAGTCTACAGGGGTCGGGCTACACTGAAGCTTTCTTT. This codes for CASSLQGSGYTEAFF.